This note documents a single T cell receptor (beta chain) sequence. Its antigen is still unknown. These data originate in a study of T cells after posttransplantation cyclophosphamide. General study findings and limits: TRB overlap between skin or GI tissue T cells and blood was limited. Later blood repertoires were often dominated by clones from the donor CD8+ memory compartment.

Generated by immunoSEQ multiplex PCR, the TCRdb table keeps only in-frame clones and is missing some. This sample carries about 18,000 clones, roughly 85% of them seen once, and the ten largest clones take about 30%. The V and J ends lost 6 bases and 6 bases respectively, with 9 bases between them. This CDR3 comprises 12 residues. Germline V gives CDR1 MNHEY, CDR2 SMNVEV (reference sequence). Controls had myeloablative marrow grafts with methotrexate and calcineurin inhibitor, sampled at 1 year. The sequence came from a female patient between 18 and 35 years old who received an allogeneic stem cell transplant from an unrelated donor, was CMV-positive, and had acute and chronic GVHD. Part of the T cell pool may stem from the graft donor. The chain joins TRBV27 to TRBJ2-1; D is perhaps TRBD2 (6 bases). The sample was PBMCs, taken after allogeneic stem cell transplant with calcineurin inhibitor and methotrexate. The CDR3 spells CASRDYSNEQFF. The CDR3 DNA follows: TGTGCCAGCAGGGACTATAGCAATGAGCAGTTCTTC.